The 18 T cell receptor beta chains below were found in one sample sequenced in a study of T cell repertoires in cytomegalovirus infection. TCRdb analysed the reads with MiXCR anew, one entry per CDR3 protein. The sample lists hundreds of thousands of distinct CDR3 sequences, approximately 31% seen once, with about an eighth in the top ten. Their recognized antigens are unknown. Sequences were derived from cultured CD8+ T cells from PBMCs, sampled from culture after CMV antigen stimulation. The receptor set was obtained from a human donor in good health (CMV status not recorded). Some clones in this sample may be carry-over from other donors' samples.

This clonotype was observed at least ten times. The chain recombines TRBV7-8 with TRBJ1-2, with D unclear. Germline V gene sequence: CDR1 SGHVS, CDR2 FQNEAQ. The germline V and J ends were trimmed by 1 base and 4 bases, with 13 bases remaining between them. The CDR3 extends over 15 amino acids. This chain's CDR3 is CASSLEPRPSYGYTF. The CDR3, as DNA: TGTGCCAGCAGCTTAGAGCCCAGGCCCTCCTATGGCTACACCTTC.

Ten or more counts support this clonotype. The chain recombines TRBV7-9 with TRBJ2-3, with D possibly being TRBD1 (6 bases). CDR1 SEHNR and CDR2 FQNEAQ come from the germline V gene (reference sequence). This CDR3 is 15 amino acids long. Trimming removed 5 bases from V and 3 bases from J, with 15 bases in between. The CDR3 DNA is TGTGCCAGCAGCCATACCCCGAGGGGGACAGATACGCAGTATTTT. Translated: CASSHTPRGTDTQYF.

The chain links TRBV7-2 to TRBJ2-3, with D possibly called TRBD1 or TRBD2 (5 bases each). This CDR3 spans 16 amino acids. Deletions cut 3 bases from V and 2 bases from J, with 15 bases between. Germline CDR1 is SGHTA and CDR2 is FQGNSA. CDR3 in amino acids: CASSLKWGFITDTQYF. The CDR3 DNA follows: TGTGCCAGCAGCTTGAAGTGGGGGTTTATCACAGATACGCAGTATTTT.

This clonotype was seen a few times. The chain uses TRBV7-2 and TRBJ2-1, with 12 bases lining up with TRBD2. With 5 bases clipped from V and 8 bases from J, the junction kept 10 bases outside the gene matches. Germline loops: CDR1 SGHTA, CDR2 FQGNSA. There are 16 residues in the CDR3. The CDR3 nucleotides read TGTGCCAGCAGCGGAAGGGCTAGCGGGGGGGCCCATGAGCAGTTCTTC. It yields the protein CASSGRASGGAHEQFF.

This clonotype was observed many times. This chain links TRBV7-6 with TRBJ2-1; 8 bases match TRBD2. V shed 5 bases, J shed 3 bases, and the junction held 6 bases outside the gene matches. The CDR3 sequence is 15 residues long. Germline CDR1 is SGHVS and CDR2 is FNYEAQ. The CDR3 protein is CASSETSGGYNEQFF. The CDR3 DNA reads as TGTGCCAGCAGCGAAACCAGCGGGGGCTACAATGAGCAGTTCTTC.

The chain carries TRBV4-1 and TRBJ1-5; TRBD1 might be the D (6 bases). Germline lookup yields CDR1 MGHRA and CDR2 YSYEKL. The CDR3 totals 15 residues. The V gene lost 4 bases and the J gene lost 4 bases, with 14 bases spanning the gap. CDR3 sequence reads: CASSPETGLNQPQHF. The CDR3 DNA reads as TGCGCCAGCAGCCCAGAGACAGGCTTAAATCAGCCCCAGCATTTT.

About this clonotype: This sequence may be a read error, since a much larger clone differs from it by one base. This chain links TRBV7-2 with TRBJ1-1; 10 positions agree with TRBD1. The CDR3 consists of 15 residues. The junction had 9 bases not matched to a gene; V was cut back by 5 bases and J by 6 bases. Germline V lookup: CDR1 SGHTA, CDR2 FQGNSA. As DNA, the CDR3 is TGTGCCAGCAGCCTCCGGGACAGGGGATTATCTGAAGCTTTCTTT. It encodes CASSLRDRGLSEAFF.

The table lists this clonotype with a few counts. The rearrangement joins TRBV10-3 to TRBJ1-2; D unresolved. Germline values: CDR1 ENHRY, CDR2 SYGVKD. The CDR3 has 13 amino acids. Trimming shortened V by 5 bases and J by 0 bases, and 7 bases separated the two germline ends. This CDR3 reads CAISYTSNYGYTF. DNA of the CDR3: TGTGCCATCAGTTATACATCTAACTATGGCTACACCTTC.

This clonotype was counted a few times. This chain uses TRBV6-1 with TRBJ1-4; no clear D. This CDR3 contains 13 residues. In germline, CDR1 is MNHNS, CDR2 SASEGT. Trimming removed 7 bases at V and 4 bases at J, with 10 bases between. The CDR3, as DNA: TGTGCCAGCATCGGGCAGATTAATGAAAAACTGTTTTTT. Translating gives CASIGQINEKLFF.

This clonotype was recorded only once. This chain links TRBV27 with TRBJ1-5; D is perhaps TRBD1 (6 bases). There are 16 residues in the CDR3. Germline CDR1 MNHEY, CDR2 SMNVEV (reference sequence). V shed 2 bases and J shed 0 bases, with 11 bases lying between them. As DNA, the CDR3 is TGTGCCAGCAGTTTAGGTCGGACAGATAGCAATCAGCCCCAGCATTTT. Translating gives CASSLGRTDSNQPQHF.

The chain employs TRBV28 and TRBJ2-5, with a possible D match to TRBD2 (5 bases). The germline V and J ends were trimmed by 3 bases and 5 bases, with 10 bases remaining between them. Germline V gives CDR1 MDHEN, CDR2 SYDVKM. The CDR3 is made up of 13 amino acids. In DNA form, the CDR3 reads TGTGCCAGCAGTTTCCCTAGCTCGGAGACCCAGTACTTC. Amino acids: CASSFPSSETQYF.

The chain has TRBV2 and TRBJ1-4; D uncertain. The CDR3 is 14 residues long. In germline, CDR1 is SNHLY, CDR2 FYNNEI. V was clipped by 0 bases and J by 4 bases, with 6 bases between them. The CDR3 loop is CASSEAGYNEKLFF. The DNA of the CDR3 is TGTGCCAGCAGTGAAGCAGGCTATAATGAAAAACTGTTTTTT. Full variable domain (outside the CDR3, taken from reference TRBV2 and TRBJ1-4): EPEVTQTPSHQVTQMGQEVILRCVPISNHLYFYWYRQILGQKVEFLVSFYNNEISEKSEIFDDQFSVERPDGSNFTLKIRSTKLEDSAMYFCASSEAGYNEKLFFGSGTQLSVL.

This clonotype was recorded a few times. The gene calls are TRBV12-3 or TRBV12-4 and TRBJ2-7; 8 bases are a match to TRBD1. CDR3 size: 16 residues. The J segment lost 5 bases and the V segment lost 7 bases, leaving 16 bases of the junction unmatched. CDR3 protein: CASTYLGQGRFHEQYF. CDR3 nucleotide sequence: TGTGCCAGCACGTATTTAGGACAGGGACGTTTCCACGAGCAGTACTTC.

This chain joins TRBV4-1 and TRBJ1-4; D may be TRBD1 (5 bases). This CDR3 comprises 15 residues. Germline V gives CDR1 MGHRA, CDR2 YSYEKL. Trimming stripped 1 base from V and 8 bases from J, with 14 bases between. CDR3 nucleotides: TGCGCCAGCAGCCAAGGAGGAGTTTGGGGGGAAAAACTGTTTTTT. As protein: CASSQGGVWGEKLFF.

In its sample, this clonotype was seen a few times. A much larger clone sits a single nucleotide away, making a read error possible. This chain links TRBV6-2 or TRBV6-3 with TRBJ2-7; 8 bases align to TRBD1. The V gene's germline CDR1 is MNHEY and CDR2 SVGEGT. V lost 6 bases to trimming and J lost 3 bases; unmatched junction nucleotides: 4. The CDR3 has 13 amino acids. Here the CDR3 reads CASSQGQVYEQYF. The CDR3 DNA follows: TGTGCCAGCAGCCAGGGACAGGTCTACGAGCAGTACTTC.

J is TRBJ2-1 and V is TRBV5-1; D might be TRBD1 (5 bases). Trimming cost V 4 bases and J 7 bases, with 15 bases left between them. Germline assignment: CDR1 SGHRS and CDR2 YFSETQ. The length of the CDR3 is 14 residues. CDR3 sequence (DNA): TGCGCCAGCAGCCTTTGGGGCCCCGAGAATGAGCAGTTCTTC. Protein sequence: CASSLWGPENEQFF.

There are a few counts of this clonotype. J is TRBJ2-1 and V is TRBV24-1; no reliable D call. V dropped 6 bases and J dropped 4 bases, with 6 bases sitting between them. The CDR3 spans 12 residues. Germline V lookup: CDR1 KGHDR, CDR2 SFDVKD. DNA for the CDR3: TGTGCCACCAGTTCTGCGTACAATGAGCAGTTCTTC. Translating it yields CATSSAYNEQFF.

The genes are TRBV15 and TRBJ1-6; D may be TRBD1 (5 bases). Germline V lookup: CDR1 LNHNV, CDR2 YYDKDF (reference sequence). CDR3 length equals 14 residues. Trimming took off 5 bases at V and 7 bases at J, with 12 bases between the two ends. CDR3 sequence (DNA): TGTGCCACCAGCGGTCGGGGGTCCAATTCACCCCTCCACTTT. Encoded protein: CATSGRGSNSPLHF.